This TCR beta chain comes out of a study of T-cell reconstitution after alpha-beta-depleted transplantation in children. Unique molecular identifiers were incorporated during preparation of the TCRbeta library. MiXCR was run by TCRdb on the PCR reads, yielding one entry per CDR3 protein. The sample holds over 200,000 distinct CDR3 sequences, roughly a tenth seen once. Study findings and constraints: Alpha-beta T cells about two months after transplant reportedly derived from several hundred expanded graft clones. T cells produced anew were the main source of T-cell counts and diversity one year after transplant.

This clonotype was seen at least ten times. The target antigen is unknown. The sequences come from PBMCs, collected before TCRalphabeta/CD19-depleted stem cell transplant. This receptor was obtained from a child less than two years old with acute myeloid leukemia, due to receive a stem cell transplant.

The CDR3 spells CASSRTEAFF. In nucleotides, the CDR3 is TGTGCCAGCAGTCGCACTGAAGCTTTCTTT. This rearrangement joins TRBV28 to TRBJ1-1; D not resolved. V was shortened by 5 bases and J by 4 bases, with 2 bases between the two germline ends. The CDR3 is made up of 10 amino acids. Germline V gene sequence: CDR1 MDHEN, CDR2 SYDVKM.